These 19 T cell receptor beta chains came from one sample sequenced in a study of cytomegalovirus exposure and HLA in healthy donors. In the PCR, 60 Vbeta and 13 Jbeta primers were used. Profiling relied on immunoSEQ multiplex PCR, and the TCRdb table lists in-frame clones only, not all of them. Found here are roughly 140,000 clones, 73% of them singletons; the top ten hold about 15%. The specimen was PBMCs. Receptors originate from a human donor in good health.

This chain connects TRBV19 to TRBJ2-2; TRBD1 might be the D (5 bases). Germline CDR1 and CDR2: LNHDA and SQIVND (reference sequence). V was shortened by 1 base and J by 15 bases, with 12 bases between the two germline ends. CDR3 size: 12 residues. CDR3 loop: CASSIVGRVVFF. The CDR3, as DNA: TGTGCCAGTAGTATAGTGGGCAGGGTAGTGTTTTTT. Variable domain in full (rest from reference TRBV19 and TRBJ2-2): DGGITQSPKYLFRKEGQNVTLSCEQNLNHDAMYWYRQDPGQGLRLIYYSQIVNDFQKGDIAEGYSVSREKKESFPLTVTSAQKNPTAFYLCASSIVGRVVFFGEGSRLTVL.

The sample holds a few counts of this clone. CDR3 loop: CATVQFYNEQFF. The CDR3 nucleotides are TGTGCCACCGTTCAGTTCTACAATGAGCAGTTCTTC. The chain combines TRBV6-1 with TRBJ2-1, with unresolved D. V dropped 10 bases and J dropped 3 bases, with 10 bases sitting between them. Per the germline V gene, CDR1 is MNHNS and CDR2 is SASEGT. The length of the CDR3 is 12 residues.

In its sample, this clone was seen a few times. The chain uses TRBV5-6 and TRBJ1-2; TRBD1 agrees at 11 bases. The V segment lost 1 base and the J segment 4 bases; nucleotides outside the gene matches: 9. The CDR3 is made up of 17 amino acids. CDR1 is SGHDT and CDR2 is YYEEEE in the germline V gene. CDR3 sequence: CASSLFGQGALVYGYTF. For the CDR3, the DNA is TGTGCCAGCAGCTTGTTTGGACAGGGGGCCCTCGTCTATGGCTACACCTTC.

The CDR3 DNA reads TGTGCCAGCAGCTTGGGCGGATCTCCCGGGGAGCTGTTTTTT. Translation gives CASSLGGSPGELFF. This sequence joins TRBV5-4 and TRBJ2-2; D remains unclear. The CDR3 length is 14 residues. Germline V gene sequence: CDR1 SGHNT, CDR2 YYREEE (reference sequence). Trimming shortened V by 0 bases and J by 6 bases, and 9 bases separated the two germline ends.

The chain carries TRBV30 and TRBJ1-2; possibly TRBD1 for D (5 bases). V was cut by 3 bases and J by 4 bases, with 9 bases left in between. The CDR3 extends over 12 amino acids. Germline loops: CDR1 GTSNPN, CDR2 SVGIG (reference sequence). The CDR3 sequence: CAWSRVAYGYTF. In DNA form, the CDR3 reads TGTGCCTGGAGCAGGGTGGCCTATGGCTACACCTTC.

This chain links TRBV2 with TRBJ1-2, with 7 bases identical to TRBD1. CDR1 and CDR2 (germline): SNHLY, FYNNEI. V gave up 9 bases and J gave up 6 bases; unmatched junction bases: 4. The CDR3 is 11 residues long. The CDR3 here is CARDRENGYTF. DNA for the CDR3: TGTGCCAGAGACAGGGAGAATGGCTACACCTTC.

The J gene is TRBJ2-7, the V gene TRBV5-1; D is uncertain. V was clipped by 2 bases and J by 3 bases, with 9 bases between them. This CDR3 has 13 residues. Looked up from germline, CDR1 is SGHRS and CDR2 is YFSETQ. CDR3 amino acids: CASSFVRHYEQYF. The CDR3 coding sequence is TGCGCCAGCAGCTTTGTCAGGCACTACGAGCAGTACTTC. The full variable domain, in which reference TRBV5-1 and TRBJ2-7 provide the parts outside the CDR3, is KAGVTQTPRYLIKTRGQQVTLSCSPISGHRSVSWYQQTPGQGLQFLFEYFSETQRNKGNFPGRFSGRQFSNSRSEMNVSTLELGDSALYLCASSFVRHYEQYFGPGTRLTVT.

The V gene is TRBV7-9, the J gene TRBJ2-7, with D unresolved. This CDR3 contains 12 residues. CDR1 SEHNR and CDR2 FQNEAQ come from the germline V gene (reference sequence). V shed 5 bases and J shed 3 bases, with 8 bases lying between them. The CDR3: CASSPNGYEQYF. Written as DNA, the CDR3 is TGTGCCAGCAGCCCCAACGGCTACGAGCAGTACTTC.

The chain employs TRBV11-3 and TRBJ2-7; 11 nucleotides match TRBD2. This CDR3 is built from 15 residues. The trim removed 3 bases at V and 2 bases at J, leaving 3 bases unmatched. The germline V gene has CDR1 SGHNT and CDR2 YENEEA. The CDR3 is CASSLGLAETYEQYF. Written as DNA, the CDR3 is TGTGCCAGCAGCTTGGGACTAGCGGAAACCTACGAGCAGTACTTC.

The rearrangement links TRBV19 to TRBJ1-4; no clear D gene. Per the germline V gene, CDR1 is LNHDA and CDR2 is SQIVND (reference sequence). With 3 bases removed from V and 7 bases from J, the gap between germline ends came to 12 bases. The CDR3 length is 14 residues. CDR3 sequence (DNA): TGTGCCAGTAGTATTGAACTTAACGGTGAAAAACTGTTTTTT. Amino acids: CASSIELNGEKLFF.

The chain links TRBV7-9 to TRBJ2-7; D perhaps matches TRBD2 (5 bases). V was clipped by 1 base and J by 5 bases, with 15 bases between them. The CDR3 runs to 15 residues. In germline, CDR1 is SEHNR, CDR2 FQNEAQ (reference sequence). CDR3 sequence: CASSLGVLGVHEQYF. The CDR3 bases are TGTGCCAGCAGCTTAGGGGTTCTCGGGGTCCACGAGCAGTACTTC.

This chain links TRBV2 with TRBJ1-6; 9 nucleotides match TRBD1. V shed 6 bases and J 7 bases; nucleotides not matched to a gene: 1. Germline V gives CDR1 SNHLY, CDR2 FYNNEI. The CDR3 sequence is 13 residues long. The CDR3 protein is CASRGQGNSPLHF. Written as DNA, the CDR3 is TGTGCCAGCAGGGGACAGGGAAATTCACCCCTCCACTTT.

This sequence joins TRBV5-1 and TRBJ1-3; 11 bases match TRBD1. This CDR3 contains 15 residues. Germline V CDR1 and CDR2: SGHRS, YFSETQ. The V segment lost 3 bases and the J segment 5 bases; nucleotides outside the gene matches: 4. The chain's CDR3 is CASSSWTGGRNTIYF. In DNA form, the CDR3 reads TGCGCCAGCAGCTCATGGACAGGGGGCCGAAACACCATATATTTT.

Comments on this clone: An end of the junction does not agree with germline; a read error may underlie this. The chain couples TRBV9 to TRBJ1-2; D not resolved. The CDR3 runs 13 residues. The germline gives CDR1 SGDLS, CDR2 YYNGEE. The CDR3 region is CASTVQISYGYTF. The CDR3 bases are TGTGCCAGCACCGTACAGATTTCCTATGGCTACACCTTC.

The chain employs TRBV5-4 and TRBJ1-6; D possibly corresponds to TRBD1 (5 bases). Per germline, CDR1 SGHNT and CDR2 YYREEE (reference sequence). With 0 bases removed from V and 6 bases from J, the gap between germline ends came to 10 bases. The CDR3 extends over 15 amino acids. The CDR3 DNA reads TGTGCCAGCAGCTTGGTAGGGGCTGTTAATTCACCCCTCCACTTT. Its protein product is CASSLVGAVNSPLHF.

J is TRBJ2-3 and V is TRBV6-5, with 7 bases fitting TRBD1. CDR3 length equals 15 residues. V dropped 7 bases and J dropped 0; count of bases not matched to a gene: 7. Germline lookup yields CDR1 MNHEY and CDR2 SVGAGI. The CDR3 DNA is TGTGCCAGCACCGGGACAGCATCTAGCACAGATACGCAGTATTTT. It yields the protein CASTGTASSTDTQYF.

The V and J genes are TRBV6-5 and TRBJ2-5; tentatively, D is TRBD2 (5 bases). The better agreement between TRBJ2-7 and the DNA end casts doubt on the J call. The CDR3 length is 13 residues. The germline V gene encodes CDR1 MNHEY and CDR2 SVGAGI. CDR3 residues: CASTYGLDYEQYF. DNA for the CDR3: TGTGCCAGCACCTACGGACTTGATTACGAGCAGTACTTC.

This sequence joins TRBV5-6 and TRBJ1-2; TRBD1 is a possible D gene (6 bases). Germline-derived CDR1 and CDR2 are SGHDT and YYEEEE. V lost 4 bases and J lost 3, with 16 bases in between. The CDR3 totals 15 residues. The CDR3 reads CASSLLDRLDYGYTF. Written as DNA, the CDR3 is TGTGCCAGCAGCCTTCTCGACAGGTTAGACTATGGCTACACCTTC.

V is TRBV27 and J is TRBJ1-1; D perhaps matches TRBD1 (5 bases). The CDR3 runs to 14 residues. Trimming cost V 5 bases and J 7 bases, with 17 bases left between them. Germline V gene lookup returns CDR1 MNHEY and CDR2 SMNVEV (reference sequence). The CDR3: CASSLAGPRGEAFF. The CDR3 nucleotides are TGTGCCAGCAGTCTAGCGGGTCCTAGGGGTGAAGCTTTCTTT.